Listed below are T cell receptor beta chains from one sample, sequenced in a study of neurological immune-mediated disorders. Each CDR3 protein is one row after TCRdb ran MiXCR on the 5' RACE reads. Here the sample spans tens of thousands of distinct CDR3 sequences, less than 15% being singletons. Sequencing was done on a sample of PBMCs. The source of these receptors is a woman aged 40 to 49 in good health. CDR3s include the opening cysteine and the closing phenylalanine or tryptophan. Fields, in order: clone size, V gene, D gene, J gene, CDR3 DNA, CDR3 protein. The D gene is left open where the match is weak. The listing skips clone size in some rows; elsewhere it reads once, few, many or a size class.

many	TRBV7-2	NA	TRBJ1-1	TGTGCCAGCAGCTTATCGCGCCAGACTAACACTGAAGCTTTCTTT	CASSLSRQTNTEAFF
many	TRBV6-5	NA	TRBJ2-6	TGTGCCAGCTTGTCCACCTCTGGGGCCAACGTCCTGACTTTC	CASLSTSGANVLTF
many	TRBV20-1	NA	TRBJ1-1	TGCAGTGCTAGAGACTGGGACACCCGTGAAGCTTTCTTT	CSARDWDTREAFF
many	TRBV7-9	TRBD1	TRBJ2-7	TGTGCCAGCAGCTTAGCGGGACAGGGACCCTACGAGCAGTACTTC	CASSLAGQGPYEQYF
many	TRBV6-2/TRBV6-3	NA	TRBJ2-7	TGTGCCAGCAGTGCGCCGGGGCGGGGAATCTACGAGCAGTACTTC	CASSAPGRGIYEQYF
few	TRBV20-1	TRBD1	TRBJ2-7	TGCAGTGCTAGAGACCGACAGGGGAGTCACGAGCAGTACTTC	CSARDRQGSHEQYF
NA	TRBV7-8	TRBD2	TRBJ2-3	TGTGCCAGCAGCGTCTTGACTAGCGGGTGTACTAGCACAGTTACGCAGTATTTT	CASSVLTSGCTSTVTQYF
NA	TRBV15	NA	TRBJ1-1	TGTGCCACCAGAGAACAGGGGAACACTGAAGCTTTCTTT	CATREQGNTEAFF
many	TRBV7-9	NA	TRBJ2-2	TGTGCCAGCAGCTTAAACGGGGAGCTGTTTTTT	CASSLNGELFF
many	TRBV9	NA	TRBJ2-1	TGTGCCAGCAGCCTGACGGGGATTCAAGGGAATGAGCAGTTCTTC	CASSLTGIQGNEQFF
many	TRBV9	NA	TRBJ2-4	TGTGCCAGCAGCGGAGGCACCTTGAGCAAAAACATTCAGTACTTC	CASSGGTLSKNIQYF
many	TRBV6-2/TRBV6-3	TRBD1	TRBJ2-3	TGTGCCAGCAGTACGTGGACAGGGGGCCTTGTCACAGATACGCAGTATTTT	CASSTWTGGLVTDTQYF
many	TRBV3-1	NA	TRBJ1-3	TGTGCCAGCAGTTGGTACGGGGTTGGAAACACCATATATTTT	CASSWYGVGNTIYF
medium-sized	TRBV20-1	TRBD1	TRBJ1-2	TGCAGTGCTAGGGCAGGGGGCCGAAACTATGGCTACACCTTC	CSARAGGRNYGYTF
NA	TRBV2	NA	TRBJ2-5	TGTGCCAGCAGCTGGCTAGCCCGGGAGACCCAGTACTTC	CASSWLARETQYF
many	TRBV7-2	NA	TRBJ2-6	TGTGCCAGCAGCTTAGTGGGGGGCCGCTCTGGGGCCAACGTCCTGACTTTC	CASSLVGGRSGANVLTF
many	TRBV30	NA	TRBJ1-5	TGTGCCTGGGGGGGCCAGGGTAATCAGCCCCAGCATTTT	CAWGGQGNQPQHF
NA	TRBV18	TRBD1	TRBJ1-5	TGTGCCAGCTCACGGGGGACAGGGGGCGCGGGGAGCAATCAGCCCCAGCATTTT	CASSRGTGGAGSNQPQHF
many	TRBV19	NA	TRBJ2-1	TGTGCCAGTAGATCGACCACCGATGAGCAGTTCTTC	CASRSTTDEQFF
many	TRBV5-1	TRBD1	TRBJ1-6	TGCGCCAGCAGCCGGGACAGGGGTAATTCACCCCTCCACTTT	CASSRDRGNSPLHF
many	TRBV12-3/TRBV12-4	NA	TRBJ2-5	TGTGCCAGCAGGACGGACTCCAAAGAGACCCAGTACTTC	CASRTDSKETQYF
many	TRBV2	NA	TRBJ2-7	TGTGCCAGCAGTGTGGACTTGTTGGAGTACGAGCAGTACTTC	CASSVDLLEYEQYF
many	TRBV6-2/TRBV6-3	NA	TRBJ2-1	TGTGCCAGCAGGAGGTCGACGGGCTCGAGATACAATGAGCAGTTCTTC	CASRRSTGSRYNEQFF
many	TRBV10-3	TRBD1	TRBJ1-1	TGTGCCATCAGATCAACAACAGGGGCCACTGAAGCTTTCTTT	CAIRSTTGATEAFF
many	TRBV6-2/TRBV6-3	NA	TRBJ2-7	TGTGCCAGCACCTTCACGCTCCCTGGGGGTATGGTGGACTTC	CASTFTLPGGMVDF
many	TRBV29-1	TRBD2	TRBJ2-1	TGCAGCCACTCAGGACTAGCGGGGGATGAGTCGCAGTTCTTC	CSHSGLAGDESQFF
many	TRBV4-3	NA	TRBJ2-2	TGCGCCAGCAGCCGAAACGAACTTACGAACACCGGGGAGCTGTTTTTT	CASSRNELTNTGELFF
medium-sized	TRBV5-1	NA	TRBJ2-4	TGCGCCAGCAGCTTTGGGCAGGGAGGCATTCAGTACTTC	CASSFGQGGIQYF
few	TRBV13	TRBD2	TRBJ2-7	TGTGCCAGCAGCCCCCCGGTTTGGGCGGGGGGGGACTACGAGCAGTACTTC	CASSPPVWAGGDYEQYF
many	TRBV20-1	TRBD2	TRBJ2-1	TGCAGTGCTGGGGGGGGGGACTCCAACAATGAGCAGTTCTTC	CSAGGGDSNNEQFF
many	TRBV30	NA	TRBJ2-5	TGTGCCTGGAGACCCCTGAGCCAAGAGACCCAGTACTTC	CAWRPLSQETQYF
NA	TRBV18	NA	TRBJ2-7	TGTGCCAGCTCACCACAAAACTACGAGCAGTACTTC	CASSPQNYEQYF
many	TRBV12-3/TRBV12-4	NA	TRBJ2-2	TGTGCCAGCAGTCTAACCGGTGGGGTCACCGGGGAGCTGTTTTTT	CASSLTGGVTGELFF
many	TRBV25-1	NA	TRBJ1-1	TGTGCCAGCAGTGAATCGGAAGGAGTTGGTGAAGCTTTCTTT	CASSESEGVGEAFF
many	TRBV5-8	NA	TRBJ1-5	TGTGCCAGCAGCTTGCGGAGTCAGCCCCAGCATTTT	CASSLRSQPQHF
many	TRBV6-5	TRBD1	TRBJ1-1	TGTGCCAGCAGTGCCACTACCAGGGGGTGGAATATTGAAGCTTTCTTT	CASSATTRGWNIEAFF
many	TRBV7-9	NA	TRBJ1-2	TGTGCCAGCAGCCCTGATTGGGGGTATGGCTACACCTTC	CASSPDWGYGYTF
many	TRBV5-4	NA	TRBJ1-2	TGTGCCAGCAGCCTGGGATATGGCTACACCTTC	CASSLGYGYTF
many	TRBV12-3/TRBV12-4	NA	TRBJ1-1	TGTGCCAGCAGTTTTGGCAACTCTTACACTGAAGCTTTCTTT	CASSFGNSYTEAFF
many	TRBV6-5	NA	TRBJ2-3	TGTGCCAGCAGTCAGATGGGGAATACGCAGTATTTT	CASSQMGNTQYF
many	TRBV5-1	TRBD2	TRBJ2-1	TGCGCCAGCTTTGGAGGACTAGCGGACGACAATGAGCAGTTCTTC	CASFGGLADDNEQFF
many	TRBV5-6	NA	TRBJ1-2	TGTGCCAGCAGCCTGGGGGGAAAAGATGGCTACACCTTC	CASSLGGKDGYTF